The TCR beta chain under discussion was sequenced for a study of a mutant IDH1 vaccine in newly diagnosed glioma. Points on this clone: As yet, its antigen is unknown.

Clones were read by immunoSEQ multiplex PCR, and TCRdb kept only the in-frame ones, dropping some. Among about 54,000 clones listed, about 80% were seen once. Specified time point: week 23, last vaccination. Every vaccine dose comprised 300 ug of mutant IDH1 20-mer peptide plus topical imiquimod. Per the germline V gene, CDR1 is MNHEY and CDR2 is SVGAGI. The CDR3 has 16 residues. The germline V and J ends were trimmed by 0 bases and 4 bases, with 12 bases remaining between them. This TCR was recovered from a man between 40 and 49 years old with glioma. The specimen comprised PBMCs, sampled from a glioma patient whose treatment included an IDH1 peptide vaccine. This chain joins TRBV6-5 and TRBJ2-2; no clear D. Here the CDR3 reads CASSYSTDQLTGELFF. The DNA for the CDR3 is TGTGCCAGCAGTTACTCGACGGACCAACTCACCGGGGAGCTGTTTTTT.